This passage covers 31 T cell receptor beta chains from one sample sequenced in a study of T-cell reconstitution after alpha-beta-depleted transplantation in children. Using unique molecular identifiers, the investigators prepared the TCRbeta library. Each CDR3 protein is one row after TCRdb ran MiXCR on the PCR reads. The data show 480,000 or so distinct CDR3 sequences, with about 10% seen just once and approximately 2% held by the top ten. Source: PBMCs, taken before TCRalphabeta/CD19-depleted stem cell transplant. All receptors come from a child aged 2-9 years with inherited bone marrow failure, due to receive a stem cell transplant.

This clonotype was recorded at least ten times. This sequence joins TRBV10-3 and TRBJ2-7; 7 positions match TRBD2. Germline lookup yields CDR1 ENHRY and CDR2 SYGVKD. The V and J ends lost 3 bases and 2 bases, in that order; junction bases with no gene match: 7. The CDR3 extends over 15 amino acids. The CDR3 loop is CAISETVAGPYEQYF. The CDR3 nucleotides read TGTGCCATCAGTGAAACGGTAGCGGGCCCCTACGAGCAGTACTTC.

This clonotype was recorded at least ten times. This chain connects TRBV20-1 to TRBJ2-7; weak D call: TRBD2 (6 bases). The CDR3 totals 15 residues. Germline-derived CDR1 and CDR2 are DFQATT and SNEGSKA (reference sequence). V was cut by 0 bases and J by 0 bases, with 12 bases left in between. The CDR3 loop is CSAREIRDSSYEQYF. CDR3 sequence (DNA): TGCAGTGCTAGAGAAATTAGGGACTCCTCCTACGAGCAGTACTTC.

This clonotype appeared many times. The J gene is TRBJ1-5, the V gene TRBV6-5; D ambiguous. Germline values: CDR1 MNHEY, CDR2 SVGAGI. The CDR3 spans 15 residues. V was shortened by 6 bases and J by 0 bases, with 12 bases between the two germline ends. CDR3 protein: CASRLVAASNQPQHF. The CDR3 bases are TGTGCCAGCAGGTTGGTTGCGGCTAGCAATCAGCCCCAGCATTTT.

The J gene is TRBJ2-5, the V gene TRBV5-6; D is unclear. V dropped 7 bases and J dropped 2 bases, with 27 bases sitting between them. Per the germline V gene, CDR1 is SGHDT and CDR2 is YYEEEE. This CDR3 region has 18 residues. CDR3 residues: CASYNWLASSIRQETQYF. The CDR3 region has the DNA TGTGCCAGCTATAACTGGTTGGCATCGAGCATCCGGCAAGAGACCCAGTACTTC.

This clonotype was found many times. The rearrangement joins TRBV5-1 to TRBJ2-7, with 7 nucleotides matching TRBD1. The CDR3 runs 15 residues. Germline CDR1 is SGHRS and CDR2 is YFSETQ. V was clipped by 2 bases and J by 5 bases; unmatched bases: 10. The CDR3 reads CASSFFRDRAHEQYF. CDR3 DNA: TGCGCCAGCAGCTTCTTCCGAGACAGGGCCCACGAGCAGTACTTC.

At least ten counts were recorded for this clonotype. The chain employs TRBV20-1 and TRBJ2-1; 11 bases are a match to TRBD2. This CDR3 has 14 amino acids. CDR1 is DFQATT and CDR2 is SNEGSKA in the germline V gene (reference sequence). Losses at the gene ends were 5 bases for V and 4 bases for J; bases not matched to a gene: 4. Written as DNA, the CDR3 is TGCAGTGCTGGTAGACTAGCGGGGTACAATGAGCAGTTCTTC. It translates to CSAGRLAGYNEQFF.

Comments on this clonotype: This sequence may be a read error, since a much larger clone differs from it by one base. For the CDR3, the DNA is TGTGCCAGCAGTTATTCCGGGACATATCTAGGGGAGCAGTTCTTC. Its protein is CASSYSGTYLGEQFF. The chain links TRBV6-2 or TRBV6-3 to TRBJ2-1; possible D gene TRBD1, 6 bases. V lost 3 bases to trimming and J lost 10 bases, with 19 bases between them. CDR3 length: 15 residues. Germline V CDR1 and CDR2: MNHEY, SVGEGT.

This clonotype has at least ten counts. This sequence joins TRBV15 and TRBJ2-1; D uncertain. From germline, CDR1 is LNHNV and CDR2 YYDKDF (reference sequence). The CDR3 length is 16 residues. V shed 5 bases and J shed 0 bases, with 14 bases lying between them. The CDR3 nucleotides are TGTGCCACCAGCTCCCCTTTGGGCATCTCCTACAATGAGCAGTTCTTC. Its translation: CATSSPLGISYNEQFF.

This clonotype was counted between two and nine times. The DNA for the CDR3 is TGTGCCAGTACCCTTCTACCTGTGGCTGGTAATGAGCAGTTCTTC. This encodes CASTLLPVAGNEQFF. The chain recombines TRBV27 with TRBJ2-1; D ambiguous. In germline, CDR1 is MNHEY, CDR2 SMNVEV (reference sequence). Deletions cut 9 bases from V and 7 bases from J, with 22 bases between. The CDR3 has 15 residues.

This clonotype was seen repeatedly, ten times or more. The genes are TRBV28 and TRBJ1-5; TRBD1 aligns across 7 bases. Germline loops: CDR1 MDHEN, CDR2 SYDVKM. The CDR3 length is 15 residues. The V segment lost 3 bases and the J segment 7 bases; nucleotides outside the gene matches: 9. CDR3 sequence (DNA): TGTGCCAGCAGTTTCAACAGGGGTAGGAAGCAGCCCCAGCATTTT. Its translation is CASSFNRGRKQPQHF.

This clonotype was seen at least ten times. V is TRBV12-3 or TRBV12-4 and J is TRBJ2-5; no firm D call. V lost 0 bases, J lost 5 bases, and 10 bases lay in between. CDR3 size: 14 residues. The CDR3 here is CASSLANVVETQYF. In DNA, the CDR3 is TGTGCCAGCAGTTTAGCAAATGTCGTGGAGACCCAGTACTTC.

The sample holds many counts of this clonotype. The CDR3, as DNA: TGTGCCAGCAGCTTGTTTGGGACAGGGGTTAACAATGAGCAGTTCTTC. Its protein is CASSLFGTGVNNEQFF. This chain joins TRBV5-6 and TRBJ2-1, with TRBD1 matching 10 bases. The CDR3 extends over 16 amino acids. Looked up from germline, CDR1 is SGHDT and CDR2 is YYEEEE. V lost 1 base to trimming and J lost 5 bases; unmatched junction nucleotides: 6.

In this sample, this clonotype turned up once. The V call is TRBV6-5, the J call TRBJ2-1; 7 bases align to TRBD2. CDR1 is MNHEY and CDR2 is SVGAGI in the germline V gene. Trimming removed 3 bases from V and 7 bases from J; junction bases left unmatched: 9. The CDR3 covers 15 residues. CDR3 nucleotides: TGTGCCAGCAGTTATGGAGCGGGACGGAATAATGAGCAGTTCTTC. It codes for CASSYGAGRNNEQFF.

There are a few counts of this clonotype. This chain links TRBV7-9 with TRBJ2-3, with D possibly matching TRBD2 (6 bases). The V gene's germline CDR1 is SEHNR and CDR2 FQNEAQ (reference sequence). V shed 4 bases and J shed 0 bases, with 17 bases lying between them. The CDR3 sequence is 17 residues long. CDR3 sequence reads: CASSSPVAAPSTDTQYF. CDR3 DNA sequence: TGTGCCAGCAGCTCTCCCGTAGCGGCCCCAAGCACAGATACGCAGTATTTT. Filled out from reference TRBV7-9 and TRBJ2-3, the complete variable domain reads DTGVSQNPRHKITKRGQNVTFRCDPISEHNRLYWYRQTLGQGPEFLTYFQNEAQLEKSRLLSDRFSAERPKGSFSTLEIQRTEQGDSAMYLCASSSPVAAPSTDTQYFGPGTRLTVL.

The chain has TRBV7-9 and TRBJ1-6; D uncertain. Germline lookup yields CDR1 SEHNR and CDR2 FQNEAQ (reference sequence). The V gene lost 4 bases and the J gene lost 7 bases, with 17 bases spanning the gap. The CDR3 spans 16 residues. CDR3 residues: CASSSSLLTKNSPLHF. CDR3 bases: TGTGCCAGCAGCTCCTCACTTCTCACCAAGAATTCACCCCTCCACTTT.

In this sample, this clonotype turned up many times. This rearrangement joins TRBV7-9 to TRBJ2-7; D may be TRBD1 (6 bases). The CDR3 length is 15 residues. Germline V CDR1 and CDR2: SEHNR, FQNEAQ (reference sequence). V lost 0 bases, J lost 3 bases, and 12 bases lay in between. The CDR3: CASSLAEGTFYEQYF. The DNA of the CDR3 is TGTGCCAGCAGCTTAGCCGAGGGGACATTCTACGAGCAGTACTTC.

This clonotype has only a few counts. CDR3 loop: CASSPRGSGFSGANVLTF. DNA for the CDR3: TGTGCCAGTAGTCCGCGGGGTAGCGGATTCTCTGGGGCCAACGTCCTGACTTTC. The J gene is TRBJ2-6, the V gene TRBV19, with D perhaps TRBD2 (6 bases). The CDR3 consists of 18 residues. Looked up from germline, CDR1 is LNHDA and CDR2 is SQIVND (reference sequence). Trimming shortened V by 5 bases and J by 0 bases, and 17 bases separated the two germline ends.

This clonotype was picked up a small number of times. The genes are TRBV5-6 and TRBJ2-3; the D gene is possibly TRBD2 (7 bases). This CDR3 is built from 15 residues. Germline V gene sequence: CDR1 SGHDT, CDR2 YYEEEE. V lost 6 bases to trimming and J lost 5 bases, with 19 bases between them. CDR3 sequence (DNA): TGTGCCAGCACTCTGACGGGGGGCCCTGGAGATACGCAGTATTTT. Translation gives CASTLTGGPGDTQYF.

Only a few counts were recorded for this clonotype. CDR3 DNA: TGCAGCGCCCGGGACAGGGGATCGGGCTATGGCTACACCTTC. Residues: CSARDRGSGYGYTF. V gene TRBV20-1 combines with J gene TRBJ1-2; 10 bases fit TRBD1. The germline CDR1 and CDR2 sequences are DFQATT and SNEGSKA (reference sequence). The CDR3 loop spans 14 amino acids.

In this sample, this clonotype turned up many times. The chain carries TRBV29-1 and TRBJ2-5, with 8 bases lining up with TRBD1. V shed 0 bases, J shed 5 bases, and the junction held 11 bases outside the gene matches. Per the germline V gene, CDR1 is SQVTM and CDR2 is ANQGSEA. The CDR3 extends over 16 amino acids. The CDR3 region is CSVEDQGASVEETQYF. The CDR3 DNA follows: TGCAGCGTTGAAGATCAGGGGGCTAGTGTTGAGGAGACCCAGTACTTC. The variable domain in full, with the rest retrieved from reference TRBV29-1 and TRBJ2-5, is SAVISQKPSRDICQRGTSLTIQCQVDSQVTMMFWYRQQPGQSLTLIATANQGSEATYESGFVIDKFPISRPNLTFSTLTVSNMSPEDSSIYLCSVEDQGASVEETQYFGPGTRLLVL.

Many counts were recorded for this clonotype. In DNA, the CDR3 is TGCGCCAGCAGCCGCAACCCGGTGAGCACGGTCAACACCGGGGAGCTGTTTTTT. Amino acids: CASSRNPVSTVNTGELFF. The gene calls are TRBV4-3 and TRBJ2-2; D is unclear. The CDR3 loop spans 18 amino acids. The V gene lost 4 bases and the J gene lost 2 bases, with 20 bases spanning the gap. Looked up from germline, CDR1 is LGHNA and CDR2 is YSLEER.

This clonotype was counted ten times or more. The V and J genes are TRBV28 and TRBJ2-7, with TRBD2 identical over 13 bases. This CDR3 comprises 16 residues. Germline values: CDR1 MDHEN, CDR2 SYDVKM. V shed 6 bases, J shed 3 bases, and the junction held 8 bases outside the gene matches. CDR3 DNA sequence: TGTGCCAGCAGATCCGGACTAGCGGGGGATTTCTACGAGCAGTACTTC. It translates to CASRSGLAGDFYEQYF. Full variable domain (missing parts from reference TRBV28 and TRBJ2-7): DVKVTQSSRYLVKRTGEKVFLECVQDMDHENMFWYRQDPGLGLRLIYFSYDVKMKEKGDIPEGYSVSREKKERFSLILESASTNQTSMYLCASRSGLAGDFYEQYFGPGTRLTVT.

V gene TRBV6-1 combines with J gene TRBJ2-2; TRBD2 matches 7 bases. The CDR3 loop spans 16 amino acids. CDR1 and CDR2 (germline): MNHNS, SASEGT. J gave up 7 bases and V 5 bases, and 13 bases lay outside the gene matches. CDR3 amino acids: CASSPWDWAGDGELFF. The CDR3 DNA follows: TGTGCCAGCAGTCCCTGGGACTGGGCGGGGGACGGGGAGCTGTTTTTT.

This clonotype was recorded many times. The gene calls are TRBV12-3 or TRBV12-4 and TRBJ1-5; D may be TRBD1 (5 bases). The V and J ends lost 6 bases and 3 bases respectively, with 12 bases between them. The CDR3 runs to 14 residues. For the CDR3, the DNA is TGTGCCAGCAGCCAGACAGAAATCAATCAGCCCCAGCATTTT. This translates into CASSQTEINQPQHF.

This clonotype was observed at least ten times. This chain joins TRBV30 and TRBJ2-7; weak D call: TRBD1 (8 bases). Deletions cut 3 bases from V and 4 bases from J, with 13 bases between. Germline assignment: CDR1 GTSNPN and CDR2 SVGIG (reference sequence). There are 13 residues in the CDR3. CDR3 sequence: CAWSHRGGYEQYF. The DNA for the CDR3 is TGTGCCTGGAGCCACAGGGGGGGGTACGAGCAGTACTTC.

This clonotype was seen ten or more times. The V and J genes are TRBV19 and TRBJ2-3, with D tentatively TRBD2 (6 bases). V was cut by 7 bases and J by 1 base, with 9 bases left in between. The CDR3 loop spans 13 amino acids. In germline, CDR1 is LNHDA, CDR2 SQIVND (reference sequence). CDR3 amino acids: CASTSDRTDTQYF. The CDR3 DNA follows: TGTGCCAGTACTAGCGACCGCACAGATACGCAGTATTTT.

In its sample, this clonotype was seen many times. The V and J genes are TRBV29-1 and TRBJ2-7, with 13 bases identical to TRBD2. Germline CDR1 reads SQVTM; CDR2 reads ANQGSEA. This CDR3 has 13 amino acids. J gave up 7 bases and V 7 bases, and 7 bases lay outside the gene matches. The DNA of the CDR3 is TGCAGCGCGGGACTAGCGGGGCCTACGGAGCAGTACTTC. Translation: CSAGLAGPTEQYF.

The chain recombines TRBV5-5 with TRBJ2-5; no reliable D call. V shed 0 bases and J shed 0 bases, with 6 bases lying between them. The germline V gene has CDR1 SGHKS and CDR2 YYEKEE (reference sequence). The CDR3 consists of 14 residues. In DNA, the CDR3 is TGTGCCAGCAGCTTGGATGACCACCAAGAGACCCAGTACTTC. This sequence encodes CASSLDDHQETQYF.

This clonotype was counted only a few times. J is TRBJ2-3 and V is TRBV5-1; 13 bases match TRBD2. V gave up 4 bases and J gave up 5 bases; unmatched junction bases: 7. CDR1 SGHRS and CDR2 YFSETQ come from the germline V gene. The CDR3 covers 16 residues. The CDR3 DNA reads as TGCGCCAGCAGCAAAGGACTAGCGGGAGATCTAGATACGCAGTATTTT. It specifies CASSKGLAGDLDTQYF. Looking up the rest from reference TRBV5-1 and TRBJ2-3 gives the full variable domain: KAGVTQTPRYLIKTRGQQVTLSCSPISGHRSVSWYQQTPGQGLQFLFEYFSETQRNKGNFPGRFSGRQFSNSRSEMNVSTLELGDSALYLCASSKGLAGDLDTQYFGPGTRLTVL.

The DNA for the CDR3 is TGTGCCAGCAGGACGGGTGGGGGATGGACTGAAGCTTTCTTT. This codes for CASRTGGGWTEAFF. V is TRBV28 and J is TRBJ1-1; perhaps TRBD1 as D (5 bases). The length of the CDR3 is 14 residues. With 6 bases removed from V and 5 bases from J, the gap between germline ends came to 16 bases. Germline values: CDR1 MDHEN, CDR2 SYDVKM. The whole variable domain, remainder taken from reference TRBV28 and TRBJ1-1, is DVKVTQSSRYLVKRTGEKVFLECVQDMDHENMFWYRQDPGLGLRLIYFSYDVKMKEKGDIPEGYSVSREKKERFSLILESASTNQTSMYLCASRTGGGWTEAFFGQGTRLTVV.

This clonotype has ten or more counts. The chain's CDR3 is CASSLATGPPYEQYF. CDR3 bases: TGTGCCAGCAGCTTAGCGACAGGGCCCCCCTACGAGCAGTACTTC. This rearrangement joins TRBV7-9 to TRBJ2-7, with 7 bases fitting TRBD1. The CDR3 has 15 amino acids. CDR1 is SEHNR, CDR2 FQNEAQ, per germline (reference sequence). The V segment lost 0 bases and the J segment 2 bases; nucleotides outside the gene matches: 4.